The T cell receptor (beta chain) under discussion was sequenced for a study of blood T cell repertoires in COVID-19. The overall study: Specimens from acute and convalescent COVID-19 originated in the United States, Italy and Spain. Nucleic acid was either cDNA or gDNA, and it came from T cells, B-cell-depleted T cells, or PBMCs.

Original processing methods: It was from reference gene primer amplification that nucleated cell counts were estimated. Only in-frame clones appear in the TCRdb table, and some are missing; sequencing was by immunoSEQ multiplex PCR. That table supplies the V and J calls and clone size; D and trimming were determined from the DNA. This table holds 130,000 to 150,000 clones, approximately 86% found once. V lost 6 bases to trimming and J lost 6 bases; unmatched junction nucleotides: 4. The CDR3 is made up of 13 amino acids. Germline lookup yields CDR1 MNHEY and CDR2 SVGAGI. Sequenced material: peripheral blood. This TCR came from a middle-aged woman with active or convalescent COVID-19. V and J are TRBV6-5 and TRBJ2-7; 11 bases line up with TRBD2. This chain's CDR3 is CASRTSGISEQYF. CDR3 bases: TGTGCCAGCAGGACTAGCGGGATTTCCGAGCAGTACTTC.